This TCR beta chain appears in the sequencing data of a study of blood T cell repertoires in COVID-19 (TCRdb year 2020). About the full investigation: Samples covering the acute and convalescent phases of COVID-19 were provided by collaborators in the United States, Italy and Spain. The material from the prospective study consisted of cDNA or gDNA derived from T cells, B-cell-depleted T cells, or PBMCs. Subjects who had been exposed to COVID-19, were actively infected with it, or had recovered from it provided the deeply sampled blood TCRbeta repertoires that made up the dataset. The repertoires were released in a freely available public database meant as a resource for research on the immune response to SARS-CoV-2. The samples were drawn from the first 160 participants of the ongoing ImmuneRACE study and from over a thousand subjects provided by 6 global collaborators. A de-identified subject ID, COVID-19 status, age in years and sex were almost always included in the sample metadata. Where HLA class I and class II types were available, the types were taken from metadata supplied by the sample provider, not from assay-based typing. General study outcomes and caveats: The quantity of clinical and demographic metadata differed by source and by participant and was supplied without curation.

TCRbeta CDR3 regions were amplified from genomic DNA by means of the immunoSEQ Assay, a bias-controlled multiplex PCR. In the original analysis: The number of nucleated cells in each sample was estimated from the amplification of reference gene primers within the assay. To quantify the absolute abundance of each unique TCRbeta CDR3 rearrangement, sequence reads were collapsed and filtered. Productive Simpson clonality was computed per sample as the square root of Simpson's diversity index over productive rearrangements. The immuneACCESS repertoire file appears here via TCRdb, limited to in-frame rearrangements. These files lack a portion of the clones; in checked studies, under half of the deficit traces to unresolved V genes, and the cause of the others is not known. That table is the source of V, J and clone size, and D and trimming were worked out from the DNA. The sample contains approximately 320,000 clones, under 95% of them found a single time. In total, the top ten clones hold 2.6% of the sample.

This clone was picked up a small number of times. It lacks a known antigen. Nothing much larger sits one base from this clone, and base qualities are not available. Participants in the prospective study were aged about 18 to 100 years, lived in 20 to 30 United States geographic areas, and enrolled through a virtual design. To assign participants to cohorts, the prospective study relied on clinical history that participants themselves reported in a screening survey and a study questionnaire. ImmuneRACE Cohort 3 recovered participants were defined by two consecutive negative NP/OP PCR tests, healthcare professional clearance, or symptom resolution. Each participant in the prospective study had whole blood, serum and a nasopharyngeal or oropharyngeal swab collected by mobile phlebotomists. Additional blood draws and questionnaires over an approximately two-month period could optionally be provided by prospective study participants. Before DNA extraction, prospective study blood samples were shipped either frozen or at room temperature.

The junction shows trimming of 4 bases on V and 6 bases on J, plus 9 bases between the germline ends. Inclusive of the bounding cysteine and phenylalanine, the CDR3 is 12 residues long. The CDR3 DNA has 36 bases and is translated from base 1. According to the germline V gene (reference sequence), CDR1 reads SEHNR and CDR2 reads FQNEAQ. Sequenced sample: PBMCs or T cells enriched from blood (not recorded which). The sequence was collected from a man in his fifties or sixties who had recovered from COVID-19. This chain joins TRBV7-9 to TRBJ1-1; the D gene assignment is ambiguous. Here the CDR3 is given as CASSSLGSEAFF. The DNA sequence follows: TGTGCCAGCAGCTCACTCGGGTCTGAAGCTTTCTTT.